The rows below give T cell receptor beta chains drawn from one sample of a study of T cell responses to AZD1222 COVID-19 vaccine. Using immunoSEQ multiplex PCR, the repertoire was profiled, and TCRdb retains in-frame clones only, with some absent. The sample has about 220,000 clones, 85% to 95% seen once. Sample: peripheral blood, taken on day 0 of MenACWY control vaccination. The source is an adult in good health. The CDR3 runs from the conserved cysteine through the conserved F or W. D genes are given only for firm matches. Size tells how often a clone was seen (once, few, many) or the class of an expanded clone, and some rows leave it out.

v_gene: TRBV7-2
len: 12
d_gene: .
j_gene: TRBJ2-2
abundance: .
CDR3aa: CASSLLTGELFF
CDR3nt: TGTGCCAGCAGCTTACTGACCGGGGAGCTGTTTTTT

v_gene: TRBV3-1/TRBV3-2
len: 15
d_gene: .
j_gene: TRBJ1-4
abundance: .
CDR3aa: CASSLGDSANEKLFF
CDR3nt: TGTGCCAGCAGCCTCGGGGATTCGGCTAATGAAAAACTGTTTTTT

v_gene: TRBV28
len: 17
d_gene: .
j_gene: TRBJ2-7
abundance: .
CDR3aa: CASGAPGASGVSYEQYF
CDR3nt: TGTGCCAGCGGGGCACCAGGGGCCAGTGGAGTCTCCTACGAGCAGTACTTC

v_gene: TRBV12-3/TRBV12-4
len: 13
d_gene: .
j_gene: TRBJ2-3
abundance: .
CDR3aa: CALGKTITDTQYF
CDR3nt: TGTGCCCTTGGGAAGACCATAACAGATACGCAGTATTTT

v_gene: TRBV5-1
len: 14
d_gene: .
j_gene: TRBJ1-4
abundance: .
CDR3aa: CASSSLAPKEKLFF
CDR3nt: TGCGCCAGCAGCTCCTTAGCCCCAAAAGAAAAACTGTTTTTT

v_gene: TRBV25-1
len: 16
d_gene: .
j_gene: TRBJ1-1
abundance: .
CDR3aa: CASSELGWRMNTEAFF
CDR3nt: TGTGCCAGCAGTGAATTGGGGTGGCGGATGAACACTGAAGCTTTCTTT

v_gene: TRBV7-2
len: 14
d_gene: .
j_gene: TRBJ2-3
abundance: .
CDR3aa: CASSFYRSTDTQYF
CDR3nt: TGTGCCAGCAGCTTTTACCGAAGCACAGATACGCAGTATTTT

v_gene: TRBV4-1
len: 16
d_gene: .
j_gene: TRBJ1-6
abundance: few
CDR3aa: CASSLSGGLENSPLHF
CDR3nt: TGCGCCAGCAGCCTGAGCGGGGGGTTGGAAAATTCACCCCTCCACTTT

v_gene: TRBV5-4
len: 13
d_gene: .
j_gene: TRBJ2-5
abundance: few
CDR3aa: CASSTDFSETQYF
CDR3nt: TGTGCCAGCAGCACGGACTTCTCGGAGACCCAGTACTTC

v_gene: TRBV29-1
len: 13
d_gene: .
j_gene: TRBJ1-1
abundance: .
CDR3aa: CSVGTNLNTEAFF
CDR3nt: TGCAGCGTCGGGACAAATTTGAACACTGAAGCTTTCTTT

v_gene: TRBV5-1
len: 15
d_gene: TRBD1
j_gene: TRBJ1-1
abundance: .
CDR3aa: CASSLQGALDTEAFF
CDR3nt: TGCGCCAGCAGCTTACAGGGGGCGCTGGACACTGAAGCTTTCTTT

v_gene: TRBV6-1
len: 16
d_gene: .
j_gene: TRBJ2-7
abundance: .
CDR3aa: CASSEGASGVSYEQYF
CDR3nt: TGTGCCAGCAGTGAAGGGGCGTCAGGGGTCTCCTACGAGCAGTACTTC

v_gene: TRBV4-1
len: 15
d_gene: .
j_gene: TRBJ1-3
abundance: .
CDR3aa: CASSQATVSGNTIYF
CDR3nt: TGCGCCAGCAGCCAGGCGACGGTCTCTGGAAACACCATATATTTT

v_gene: TRBV6-5
len: 13
d_gene: TRBD1
j_gene: TRBJ1-5
abundance: .
CDR3aa: CASSRDRGASQHF
CDR3nt: TGTGCCAGCAGCCGGGACAGGGGTGCGTCCCAGCATTTT

v_gene: TRBV5-4
len: 12
d_gene: .
j_gene: TRBJ1-1
abundance: .
CDR3aa: CAISRDAYEAFF
CDR3nt: TGTGCCATATCCCGGGACGCCTACGAAGCTTTCTTT

v_gene: TRBV5-5
len: 14
d_gene: .
j_gene: TRBJ1-2
abundance: .
CDR3aa: CASSLVPGSYGYTF
CDR3nt: TGTGCCAGCAGCTTGGTTCCAGGGAGCTATGGCTACACCTTC

v_gene: TRBV5-8
len: 14
d_gene: TRBD1
j_gene: TRBJ2-5
abundance: .
CDR3aa: CASSSTGGGETQYF
CDR3nt: TGTGCCAGCAGCTCGACAGGGGGGGGCGAGACCCAGTACTTC

v_gene: TRBV5-5
len: 15
d_gene: .
j_gene: TRBJ2-5
abundance: .
CDR3aa: CASSPQTGGQETQYF
CDR3nt: TGTGCCAGCAGCCCTCAGACCGGGGGCCAAGAGACCCAGTACTTC

v_gene: TRBV15
len: 16
d_gene: .
j_gene: TRBJ1-6
abundance: .
CDR3aa: CATSGYRVGVDSPLHF
CDR3nt: TGTGCCACCAGCGGCTACAGGGTTGGGGTGGATTCACCCCTCCACTTT

v_gene: TRBV5-4
len: 13
d_gene: .
j_gene: TRBJ1-2
abundance: once
CDR3aa: CASSIDAESGYTF
CDR3nt: TGTGCCAGCAGTATTGATGCCGAAAGTGGCTACACCTTC

v_gene: TRBV2
len: 13
d_gene: .
j_gene: TRBJ1-5
abundance: .
CDR3aa: CASSEGGRQPQHF
CDR3nt: TGTGCCAGCAGTGAGGGGGGCCGGCAGCCCCAGCATTTT

v_gene: TRBV28
len: 15
d_gene: TRBD1
j_gene: TRBJ1-2
abundance: .
CDR3aa: CASRFGLGTGVGYTF
CDR3nt: TGTGCCAGCAGATTTGGGCTCGGGACAGGGGTGGGCTACACCTTC

v_gene: TRBV20-1
len: 11
d_gene: .
j_gene: TRBJ2-4
abundance: .
CDR3aa: CSAREGYIQYF
CDR3nt: TGCAGTGCTAGGGAGGGATACATTCAGTACTTC

v_gene: TRBV6-2/TRBV6-3
len: 15
d_gene: TRBD2
j_gene: TRBJ2-1
abundance: .
CDR3aa: CASSYTLAGGGEQFF
CDR3nt: TGTGCCAGCAGTTACACGTTAGCGGGGGGAGGTGAGCAGTTCTTC

v_gene: TRBV11-2
len: 13
d_gene: .
j_gene: TRBJ2-2
abundance: .
CDR3aa: CASTLSTTGELFF
CDR3nt: TGTGCCAGCACCCTGAGCACCACCGGGGAGCTGTTTTTT

v_gene: TRBV5-6
len: 13
d_gene: .
j_gene: TRBJ1-2
abundance: once
CDR3aa: CASRSVQGSGYTF
CDR3nt: TGTGCCAGCAGATCTGTTCAGGGGAGTGGCTACACCTTC

v_gene: TRBV11-2
len: 14
d_gene: .
j_gene: TRBJ2-1
abundance: .
CDR3aa: CASSLGSRGNEQFF
CDR3nt: TGTGCCAGCAGCTTAGGGAGCAGGGGAAATGAGCAGTTCTTC

v_gene: TRBV21-1
len: 14
d_gene: .
j_gene: TRBJ1-1
abundance: .
CDR3aa: CASSKTIRGTEAFF
CDR3nt: TGTGCCAGCAGCAAAACAATAAGGGGGACTGAAGCTTTCTTT

v_gene: TRBV14
len: 13
d_gene: .
j_gene: TRBJ1-1
abundance: .
CDR3aa: CASSQDLEGFRDF
CDR3nt: TGTGCCAGCAGCCAAGATTTGGAGGGATTTCGGGATTTT

v_gene: TRBV6-6
len: 13
d_gene: TRBD1
j_gene: TRBJ1-1
abundance: .
CDR3aa: CASSYEGQGAAFF
CDR3nt: TGTGCCAGCAGTTACGAAGGACAGGGAGCTGCTTTCTTT

v_gene: TRBV18
len: 14
d_gene: .
j_gene: TRBJ1-1
abundance: .
CDR3aa: CASSPNRMNTEAFF
CDR3nt: TGTGCCAGCTCACCTAACAGGATGAACACTGAAGCTTTCTTT

v_gene: TRBV15
len: 15
d_gene: TRBD1
j_gene: TRBJ1-5
abundance: .
CDR3aa: CATRGEGAPYQPQHF
CDR3nt: TGTGCCACCAGGGGGGAGGGGGCACCTTATCAGCCCCAGCATTTT

v_gene: TRBV5-1
len: 15
d_gene: .
j_gene: TRBJ1-2
abundance: .
CDR3aa: CASSLGLGGVYGYTF
CDR3nt: TGCGCCAGCAGCTTGGGTTTAGGGGGAGTCTATGGCTACACCTTC

v_gene: TRBV9
len: 16
d_gene: .
j_gene: TRBJ1-4
abundance: .
CDR3aa: CASSVERTGPNEKLFF
CDR3nt: TGTGCCAGCAGCGTAGAGCGGACCGGACCTAATGAAAAACTGTTTTTT

v_gene: TRBV6-1
len: 15
d_gene: TRBD1
j_gene: TRBJ2-7
abundance: .
CDR3aa: CASSEASGQDRRQYF
CDR3nt: TGTGCCAGCAGTGAAGCGTCAGGACAGGACCGACGGCAGTACTTC

v_gene: TRBV20-1
len: 13
d_gene: .
j_gene: TRBJ2-5
abundance: once
CDR3aa: CSASDKLQETQYF
CDR3nt: TGCAGTGCTAGTGATAAACTCCAAGAGACCCAGTACTTC

v_gene: TRBV11-3
len: 16
d_gene: TRBD2
j_gene: TRBJ2-1
abundance: .
CDR3aa: CASSLERGSRLNEQFF
CDR3nt: TGTGCCAGCAGCTTAGAGCGGGGGAGTCGGTTGAATGAGCAGTTCTTC

v_gene: TRBV24-1
len: 13
d_gene: .
j_gene: TRBJ1-6
abundance: .
CDR3aa: CATSKDLYSPLHF
CDR3nt: TGTGCCACCAGTAAGGATCTCTATTCACCCCTCCACTTT

v_gene: TRBV5-1
len: 17
d_gene: TRBD2
j_gene: TRBJ2-3
abundance: .
CDR3aa: CASSLTSGGPRTDTQYF
CDR3nt: TGCGCCAGCAGCTTGACTAGCGGGGGCCCACGCACAGATACGCAGTATTTT

v_gene: TRBV19
len: 18
d_gene: TRBD2
j_gene: TRBJ2-3
abundance: .
CDR3aa: CASTQTWGGGTSTDTQYF
CDR3nt: TGTGCCAGTACCCAAACTTGGGGCGGGGGAACTAGCACAGATACGCAGTATTTT

v_gene: TRBV9
len: 14
d_gene: .
j_gene: TRBJ1-1
abundance: .
CDR3aa: CASSGSPGNTEAFF
CDR3nt: TGTGCCAGCAGCGGATCGCCAGGGAACACTGAAGCTTTCTTT

v_gene: TRBV30
len: 14
d_gene: .
j_gene: TRBJ1-1
abundance: .
CDR3aa: CAWSADRIGTEAFF
CDR3nt: TGTGCCTGGAGTGCTGACAGGATCGGAACTGAAGCTTTCTTT

v_gene: TRBV30
len: 14
d_gene: .
j_gene: TRBJ2-3
abundance: .
CDR3aa: CAWSVWAYTDTQYF
CDR3nt: TGTGCCTGGAGTGTATGGGCGTACACAGATACGCAGTATTTT

v_gene: TRBV3-1/TRBV3-2
len: 15
d_gene: .
j_gene: TRBJ2-2
abundance: .
CDR3aa: CASSPTGDSTGELFF
CDR3nt: TGTGCCAGCAGCCCGACGGGGGATAGCACCGGGGAGCTGTTTTTT

v_gene: TRBV5-1
len: 16
d_gene: TRBD1
j_gene: TRBJ2-5
abundance: once
CDR3aa: CASSVPRTGVSETQYF
CDR3nt: TGCGCCAGCAGCGTCCCCCGGACAGGGGTATCTGAGACCCAGTACTTC